A selection of T cell receptor beta chains follows, all from one sample in a study of PD-L1 blockade in urothelial cancer. Libraries were prepared by immunoSEQ multiplex PCR; TCRdb keeps only in-frame clonotypes and omits some of them. The sample has around 80,000 clones; 75% to 95% are singletons. Sequenced here: PBMCs, sampled around atezolizumab (anti-PD-L1) treatment. These receptors came from a woman at least 80 years old with urothelial cancer. CDR3s include the opening cysteine and the closing phenylalanine or tryptophan. D genes are given only for firm matches. Rows may omit the clone size; those that give it use once, few, many or a size class.

len,d_gene,j_gene,abundance,v_gene,CDR3aa,CDR3nt
17,TRBD2,TRBJ2-1,NA,TRBV14,CASSSSSLAGGGYEQFF,TGTGCCAGCAGCTCAAGCTCGCTAGCGGGAGGGGGTTATGAGCAGTTCTTC
14,TRBD1,TRBJ1-5,NA,TRBV28,CASSARTGTQPQHF,TGTGCCAGCAGTGCCCGGACAGGGACTCAGCCCCAGCATTTT
13,NA,TRBJ2-7,NA,TRBV28,CASITLSGNEQYF,TGTGCCAGCATCACGTTGTCAGGGAACGAGCAGTACTTC
15,NA,TRBJ1-2,NA,TRBV28,CASTTTRGIGYGYTF,TGTGCCAGCACCACAACAAGGGGCATCGGCTATGGCTACACCTTC
14,NA,TRBJ1-1,NA,TRBV7-9,CASSLVAGNTEAFF,TGTGCCAGCAGCTTAGTTGCAGGGAACACTGAAGCTTTCTTT
13,NA,TRBJ2-7,NA,TRBV28,CASSQTPTYEQYF,TGTGCCAGCAGCCAGACACCTACCTACGAGCAGTACTTC
11,NA,TRBJ2-3,NA,TRBV20-1,CSASVTDTQYF,TGCAGTGCTAGCGTAACAGATACGCAGTATTTT
15,TRBD2,TRBJ2-7,once,TRBV5-1,CASSLKGLGTYEQYF,TGCGCCAGCAGCTTGAAGGGACTAGGGACATACGAGCAGTACTTC
18,NA,TRBJ1-3,NA,TRBV19,CASSIDRSGLNSGNTIYF,TGTGCCAGTAGTATAGATCGTTCGGGACTGAACTCTGGAAACACCATATATTTT
15,TRBD1,TRBJ1-5,few,TRBV27,CASRRGQNSNQPQHF,TGTGCCAGCAGACGGGGACAGAATAGCAATCAGCCCCAGCATTTT
14,NA,TRBJ2-5,NA,TRBV15,CATSPRTFQETQYF,TGTGCCACCAGCCCCCGGACATTCCAAGAGACCCAGTACTTC
15,NA,TRBJ2-1,NA,TRBV7-9,CASSFFGTGNNEQFF,TGTGCCAGCAGCTTTTTTGGGACTGGTAACAATGAGCAGTTCTTC
12,NA,TRBJ1-2,NA,TRBV27,CASSFAGNGYTF,TGTGCCAGCAGTTTCGCCGGGAATGGCTACACCTTC
14,NA,TRBJ2-1,NA,TRBV5-4,CASSSEGQYNEQFF,TGTGCCAGCAGCTCGGAGGGCCAGTACAATGAGCAGTTCTTC
13,TRBD1,TRBJ1-2,few,TRBV18,CASSPGTGRGYTF,TGTGCCAGCTCACCAGGGACAGGGCGGGGCTACACCTTC
17,TRBD2,TRBJ2-5,NA,TRBV6-1,CASSDSGTSGRLETQYF,TGTGCCAGCAGTGATTCCGGGACTAGCGGGAGGTTAGAGACCCAGTACTTC
13,TRBD2,TRBJ2-7,NA,TRBV18,CASSPPGGGEQYF,TGTGCCAGCTCACCACCTGGCGGGGGCGAGCAGTACTTC
18,NA,TRBJ2-5,NA,TRBV5-4,CASSLGLASWLAKETQYF,TGTGCCAGCAGCTTGGGGCTAGCTTCCTGGCTAGCTAAAGAGACCCAGTACTTC
15,TRBD1,TRBJ2-7,NA,TRBV29-1,CSVATGTGGAYEQYF,TGCAGCGTCGCTACCGGGACAGGGGGCGCTTACGAGCAGTACTTC
13,NA,TRBJ1-2,NA,TRBV19,CATRDWELDGYTF,TGTGCCACCCGGGACTGGGAACTCGATGGCTACACCTTC
11,NA,TRBJ2-7,NA,TRBV29-1,CSVEDPGEQYF,TGCAGCGTTGAAGATCCGGGGGAGCAGTACTTC
14,TRBD1,TRBJ2-1,NA,TRBV19,CASRRDRGSNEQFF,TGTGCCAGTAGACGGGACAGGGGGTCCAATGAGCAGTTCTTC
17,TRBD2,TRBJ2-4,NA,TRBV5-4,CASSLPGGAGVGNIQYF,TGTGCCAGCAGCTTGCCCGGGGGAGCGGGAGTGGGAAACATTCAGTACTTC
19,NA,TRBJ1-3,NA,TRBV7-8,CASSLALEGRRLSGNTIYF,TGTGCCAGCAGCTTAGCGCTCGAGGGCAGGAGACTCTCTGGAAACACCATATATTTT
11,NA,TRBJ1-2,NA,TRBV7-9,CASSLQYGYTF,TGTGCCAGCAGCTTACAATATGGCTACACCTTC
15,TRBD2,TRBJ2-1,NA,TRBV5-1,CASSWLSGRNNEQFF,TGCGCCAGCAGTTGGCTCAGCGGGAGGAACAATGAGCAGTTCTTC
14,NA,TRBJ2-7,NA,TRBV7-3,CASSPSARGREQYF,TGTGCCAGCAGCCCCTCAGCCAGGGGAAGGGAGCAGTACTTC
14,NA,TRBJ2-7,NA,TRBV6-1,CASSERGEGGEQYF,TGTGCCAGCAGTGAAAGGGGGGAGGGTGGCGAGCAGTACTTC
17,NA,TRBJ1-3,NA,TRBV4-1,CASSQDHRRGLGNTIYF,TGCGCCAGCAGCCAAGATCACCGTAGGGGCCTGGGAAACACCATATATTTT
13,NA,TRBJ2-7,NA,TRBV6-5,CASSNSQGYEQYF,TGTGCCAGCAGTAATTCCCAGGGGTACGAGCAGTACTTC
16,TRBD1,TRBJ1-1,NA,TRBV5-4,CASSPGKLKGTAQAFF,TGTGCCAGCAGCCCAGGGAAGCTGAAAGGGACAGCTCAAGCTTTCTTT